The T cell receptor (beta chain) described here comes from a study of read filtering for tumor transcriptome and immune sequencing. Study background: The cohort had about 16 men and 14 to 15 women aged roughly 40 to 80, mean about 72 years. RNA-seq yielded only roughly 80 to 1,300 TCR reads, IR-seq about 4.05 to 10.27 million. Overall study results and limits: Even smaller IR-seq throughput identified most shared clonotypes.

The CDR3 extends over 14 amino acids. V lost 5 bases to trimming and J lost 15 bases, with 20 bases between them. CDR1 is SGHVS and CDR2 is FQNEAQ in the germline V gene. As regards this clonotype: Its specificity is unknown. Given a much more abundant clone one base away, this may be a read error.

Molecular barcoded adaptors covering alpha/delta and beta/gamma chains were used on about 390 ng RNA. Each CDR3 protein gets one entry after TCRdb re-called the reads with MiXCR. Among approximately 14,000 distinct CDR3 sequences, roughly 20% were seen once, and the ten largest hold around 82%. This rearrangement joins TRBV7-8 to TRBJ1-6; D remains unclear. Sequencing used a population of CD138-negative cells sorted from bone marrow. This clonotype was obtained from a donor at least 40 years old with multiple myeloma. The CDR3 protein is CASSEGPQRWLLHF. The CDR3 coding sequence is TGTGCCAGCAGCGAAGGGCCACAAAGGTGGCTCCTCCACTTT. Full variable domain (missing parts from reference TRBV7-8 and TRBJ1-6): GAGVSQSPRYKVAKRGQDVALRCDPISGHVSLFWYQQALGQGPEFLTYFQNEAQLDKSGLPSDRFFAERPEGSVSTLKIQRTQQEDSAVYLCASSEGPQRWLLHFGNGTRLTVT.